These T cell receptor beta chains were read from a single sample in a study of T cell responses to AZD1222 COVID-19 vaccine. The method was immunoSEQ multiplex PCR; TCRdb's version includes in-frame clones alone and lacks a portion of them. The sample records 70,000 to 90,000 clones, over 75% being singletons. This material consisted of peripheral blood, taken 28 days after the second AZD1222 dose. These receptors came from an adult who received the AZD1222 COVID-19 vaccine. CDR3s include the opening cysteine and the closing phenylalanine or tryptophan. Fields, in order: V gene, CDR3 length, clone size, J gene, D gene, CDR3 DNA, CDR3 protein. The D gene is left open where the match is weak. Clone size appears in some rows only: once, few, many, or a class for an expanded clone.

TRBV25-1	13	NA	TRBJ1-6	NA	TGTGCCAGCAGTGTTCAGGACAATTCACCCCTCCACTTT	CASSVQDNSPLHF
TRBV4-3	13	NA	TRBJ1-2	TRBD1	TGCGCCAGCAGTCAGGGGGGTGACTATGGCTACACCTTC	CASSQGGDYGYTF
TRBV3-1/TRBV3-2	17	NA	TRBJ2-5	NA	TGTGCCAGCAGCCAGTCATCCGGGATCCTTTTGGGGGAGACCCAGTACTTC	CASSQSSGILLGETQYF
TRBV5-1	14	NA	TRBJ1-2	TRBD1	TGCGCCAGCAGCTTACGCGCAGGGGGCCCGGGCTACACCTTC	CASSLRAGGPGYTF
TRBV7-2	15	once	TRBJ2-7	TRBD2	TGTGCCAGCAGCTCGGGACTAGCGGGAGTCTACGAGCAGTACTTC	CASSSGLAGVYEQYF
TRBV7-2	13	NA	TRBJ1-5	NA	TGTGCCAGCAGCGTAGAACAGAACCAGCCCCAGCATTTT	CASSVEQNQPQHF
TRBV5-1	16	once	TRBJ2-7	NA	TGCGCCAGCAGCTTGGGTGCGGGCTCCCACTCCTACGAGCAGTACTTC	CASSLGAGSHSYEQYF
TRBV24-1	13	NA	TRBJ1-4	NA	TGTGCCACCATGGGGGAGCGAGATGAAAAACTGTTTTTT	CATMGERDEKLFF
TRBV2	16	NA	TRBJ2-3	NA	TGTGCCAGCAGTGAACCCCGACAGATATTTACAGATACGCAGTATTTT	CASSEPRQIFTDTQYF
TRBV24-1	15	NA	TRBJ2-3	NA	TGTGCCACCAGTGATCGGTCGCGGGGCACAGATACGCAGTATTTT	CATSDRSRGTDTQYF
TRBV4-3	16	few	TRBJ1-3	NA	TGCGCCAGCAGCCAAGATGGCTCCTTGGCTGGAAACACCATATATTTT	CASSQDGSLAGNTIYF